The clone carrying this TCR beta chain occurred a few times. The data are from a study of blood T cell repertoires in COVID-19. Original analysis: Estimation of nucleated cell counts relied on the amplification of reference gene primers. Data came from immunoSEQ multiplex PCR; TCRdb stores just in-frame clones and leaves some out. D and trimming come from the DNA, and the V and J calls and clone size come from that table. The table has 200,000 to 250,000 clones, around 81% seen once. Trimming stripped 8 bases from V and 4 bases from J, with 2 bases between. This CDR3 region has 10 residues. CDR1 is MDHEN, CDR2 SYDVKM, per germline.

This clonotype originated in a woman aged 70-85 years with acute or convalescent COVID-19. Sequencing input: peripheral blood. The rearrangement links TRBV28 to TRBJ1-4, with D uncertain. CDR3 region: CASYNEKLFF. The DNA for the CDR3 is TGTGCCAGCTATAATGAAAAACTGTTTTTT.